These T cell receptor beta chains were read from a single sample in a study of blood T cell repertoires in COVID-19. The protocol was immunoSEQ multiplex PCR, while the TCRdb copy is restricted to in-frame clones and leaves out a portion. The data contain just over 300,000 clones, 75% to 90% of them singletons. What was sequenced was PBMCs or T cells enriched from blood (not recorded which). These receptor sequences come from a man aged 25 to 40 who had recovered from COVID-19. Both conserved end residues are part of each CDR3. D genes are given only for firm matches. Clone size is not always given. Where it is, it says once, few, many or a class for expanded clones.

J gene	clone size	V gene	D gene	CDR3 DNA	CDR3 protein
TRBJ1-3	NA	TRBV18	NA	TGTGCCAGCTCACCACCCCAGGCAGGGCGCGGAAACACCATATATTTT	CASSPPQAGRGNTIYF
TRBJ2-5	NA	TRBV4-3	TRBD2	TGCGCCAGCAGCCAAGACAGTGTGGCTAGCGGGGGGGCTAGTGTGACCCAGTACTTC	CASSQDSVASGGASVTQYF
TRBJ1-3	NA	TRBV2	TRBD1	TGTGCCAGCAGTGAATTTAGAAGGGACAGCTCTGGAAACACCATATATTTT	CASSEFRRDSSGNTIYF
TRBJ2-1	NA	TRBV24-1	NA	TGTGCCACCGCTTCGGGGTCCTCCTACAATGAGCAGTTCTTC	CATASGSSYNEQFF
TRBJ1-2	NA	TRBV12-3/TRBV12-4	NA	TGTGCCAGCAGCTGGAGACAGCTCTATGGCTACACCTTC	CASSWRQLYGYTF
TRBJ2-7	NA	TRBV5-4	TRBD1	TGTGCCAGCAGCTTGGGTCGGGACAGGGCTTTAGGCGAGCAGTACTTC	CASSLGRDRALGEQYF
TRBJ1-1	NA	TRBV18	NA	TGTGCCAGCTCAGCACGACAAAAAAGAGTCCTAATGAACACTGAAGCTTTCTTT	CASSARQKRVLMNTEAFF
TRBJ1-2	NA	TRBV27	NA	TGTGCCAGCAGTTCCCGGGGGGGGCCCTATGGCTACACCTTC	CASSSRGGPYGYTF
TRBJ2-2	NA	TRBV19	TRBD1	TGTGCCAGTAATTCCCGGACAGGGGCCACCGGGGAGCTGTTTTTT	CASNSRTGATGELFF
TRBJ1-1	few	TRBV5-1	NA	TGCGCCAGCAGCTTGGAGGCAGGGCCGAGTACTGAAGCTTTCTTT	CASSLEAGPSTEAFF
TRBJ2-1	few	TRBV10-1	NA	TGCGCCAGCAGTGAGTCGAGACGGGCTCCCGTTGCGGGAAATGAGCAGTTCTTC	CASSESRRAPVAGNEQFF
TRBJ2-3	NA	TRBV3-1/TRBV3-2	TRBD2	TGTGCCAGCAGCCAAGTTCCGGGGGGGACGACGCAGTATTTT	CASSQVPGGTTQYF
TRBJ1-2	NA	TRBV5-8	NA	TGTGCCAGCAGCTTGTATAGGGGCTATGGCTACACCTTC	CASSLYRGYGYTF
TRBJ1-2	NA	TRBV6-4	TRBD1	TGTGCCAGCAGTGACACAGGGGGCAGGAGAGGCTACACCTTC	CASSDTGGRRGYTF
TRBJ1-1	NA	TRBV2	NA	TGTGCCAGTGGGCATGCGTACGAAGCTTTCTTT	CASGHAYEAFF
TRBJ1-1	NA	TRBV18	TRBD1	TGTGCCAGCTCGGAACCGGGACAGGAAGCTTTCTTT	CASSEPGQEAFF
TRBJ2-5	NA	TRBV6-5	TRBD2	TGTGCCAGCAGAAGACGAGCGGGGAACCAGTACTTC	CASRRRAGNQYF
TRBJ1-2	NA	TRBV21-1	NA	TGTGCCAGCAGCAAAAAAAGATCCGCGGTGTTC	CASSKKRSAVF
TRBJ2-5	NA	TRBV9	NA	TGTGCCAGCACTGGGTCTGGGAGGCCCCAAGAGACCCAGTACTTC	CASTGSGRPQETQYF
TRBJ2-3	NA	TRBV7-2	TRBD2	TGTGCCAGCAGATTCCGGCGGGGGGGCGCGGGAGATACGCAGTATTTT	CASRFRRGGAGDTQYF
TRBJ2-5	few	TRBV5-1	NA	TGCGCCAGCAGCTTATCCCTAGAGACCCAGTACTTC	CASSLSLETQYF
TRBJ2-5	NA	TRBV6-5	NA	TGTGCCAGCAGTTGGAGGGAAGGAGAGACCCAGTACTTC	CASSWREGETQYF
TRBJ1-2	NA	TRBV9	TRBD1	TGTGCCAGCAGCTCCCCCGCGGACAGGGCAGTTCGTGGCTACACCTTC	CASSSPADRAVRGYTF
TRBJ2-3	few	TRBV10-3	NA	TGTGCCATCAGTGATGGACCAGCGGAGGGAGATACGCAGTATTTT	CAISDGPAEGDTQYF
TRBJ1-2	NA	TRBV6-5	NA	TGTGCCAGCTCACCCGCCGGGACACTGGGCGGCTACACCTTC	CASSPAGTLGGYTF
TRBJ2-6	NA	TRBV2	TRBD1	TGTGCCAGCAGTGTACAGGGGATCTCCTCTGGGGCCAACGTCCTGACTTTC	CASSVQGISSGANVLTF
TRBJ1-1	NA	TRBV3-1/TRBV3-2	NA	TGTGCCAGCAGCCCACTCCAGGGCGGCGCTTTCTTT	CASSPLQGGAFF
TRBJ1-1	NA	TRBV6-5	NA	TGTGCCAGCAGTTACGACCGATCAGGGGACACTGAAGCTTTCTTT	CASSYDRSGDTEAFF
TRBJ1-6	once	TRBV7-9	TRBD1	TGTGCCAGCAGCTCACGCGGACAGGGGCTTTCTAATTCACCCCTCCACTTT	CASSSRGQGLSNSPLHF
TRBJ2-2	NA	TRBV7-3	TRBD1	TGTGCCAGCAGCCCCACGGACAGGAGGAACACCGGGGAGCTGTTTTTT	CASSPTDRRNTGELFF
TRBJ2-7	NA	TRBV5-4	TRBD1	TGTGCCAGCAGCTTGGGAGGACAGGGATCGACCTCCTACGAGCAGTACTTC	CASSLGGQGSTSYEQYF